This T cell receptor beta chain came from a study of T cell changes during pregnancy in multiple sclerosis. Between the trimmed V and J ends, which lost 7 bases and 6 bases, there was a span of 19 bases. This CDR3 has 14 amino acids. The germline CDR1 and CDR2 sequences are WSHSY and SAAADI. The repertoire was sequenced with immunoSEQ multiplex PCR; TCRdb's copy has only in-frame clones and lacks some. The repertoire holds 56,000 or so clones, with over 75% as singletons. The chain has TRBV10-2 and TRBJ2-7; tentatively, D is TRBD2 (6 bases). This TCR derives from a female donor in good health, enrolled as a control in a pregnancy study. Source: peripheral blood, taken in the first trimester of pregnancy. CDR3 in amino acids: CASKGGLRRREQYF. DNA of the CDR3: TGCGCCAGCAAAGGTGGACTACGACGTCGCGAGCAGTACTTC.